This TCR beta chain was recovered during a study of control samples from healthy donors and cancer patients. The method was immunoSEQ multiplex PCR; TCRdb's version includes in-frame clones alone and lacks a portion of them. The table lists tens of thousands of clones, more than 85% of them singletons. This CDR3 comprises 11 residues. Trimming removed 5 bases from V and 6 bases from J, with 7 bases in between. Per the germline V gene, CDR1 is LGHDT and CDR2 is YNNKEL (reference sequence). The receptor was isolated from a woman aged 40-49 years with head and neck cancer. The specimen was PBMCs. This sequence joins TRBV3-1 (or the pseudogene TRBV3-2) and TRBJ1-2; D unclear. CDR3 amino acids: CASSNLDGYTF. CDR3 DNA sequence: TGTGCCAGCAGCAACTTGGATGGCTACACCTTC.